The rows below give T cell receptor beta chains drawn from one sample of a study of cytomegalovirus exposure and HLA in healthy donors. Method: immunoSEQ multiplex PCR; TCRdb's copy keeps in-frame clones and lacks some. Here the sample spans more than 65,000 clones, roughly 78% being singletons. Material: PBMCs. The receptors come from a man younger than 30 in good health and CMV-seronegative. Each CDR3 is given with its conserved first and last residue. Fields, in order: J gene, clone size, V gene, D gene, CDR3 DNA, CDR3 protein. D genes are given only for firm matches. Clone size is shown for a subset of rows, as once, few, many or a class of expanded clone.

J: TRBJ2-7
size: .
V: TRBV6-5
D: TRBD2
DNA: TGTGCTGCACGGACTAGCGGAACCTACGAGCAGTACTTC
CDR3: CAARTSGTYEQYF

J: TRBJ1-4
size: .
V: TRBV27
D: .
DNA: TGTGCCAGCAGTTTATCGCCGGAGACGAAACTGTTTTTT
CDR3: CASSLSPETKLFF

J: TRBJ2-7
size: few
V: TRBV10-3
D: .
DNA: TGTGCCATCAGCGGAAAGACAGGTGTCACCTACGAGCAGTACTTC
CDR3: CAISGKTGVTYEQYF

J: TRBJ2-1
size: .
V: TRBV5-1
D: .
DNA: TGCGCCAGCGGAGGGGACTGGGTGGGGGGTGAGCAGTTCTTC
CDR3: CASGGDWVGGEQFF

J: TRBJ2-4
size: few
V: TRBV28
D: .
DNA: TGTGCCAGCAGTAGTAGGGGGACGCTCAAAAACATTCAGTACTTC
CDR3: CASSSRGTLKNIQYF

J: TRBJ2-3
size: .
V: TRBV7-9
D: TRBD2
DNA: TGTGCCAGCAGCTTCCCGACTAGCGGCACAGATACGCAGTATTTT
CDR3: CASSFPTSGTDTQYF

J: TRBJ1-1
size: .
V: TRBV5-3
D: TRBD1
DNA: TGTGCCAGAAGCTGCCACTGGGACAGGCTGAACACTGAAGCTTTCTTT
CDR3: CARSCHWDRLNTEAFF

J: TRBJ1-1
size: few
V: TRBV29-1
D: .
DNA: TGCAGCGCCTATGCAGGGGACGTGAACACTGAAGCTTTCTTT
CDR3: CSAYAGDVNTEAFF

J: TRBJ2-2
size: .
V: TRBV9
D: .
DNA: TGTGCCAGCAGCGTAGCTGGGGGGTTGTCCGGGGAGCTGTTTTTT
CDR3: CASSVAGGLSGELFF

J: TRBJ2-1
size: .
V: TRBV5-4
D: TRBD2
DNA: TGTGCCAGCAGCCGTAGCGGGGGCTACAATGAGCAGTTCTTC
CDR3: CASSRSGGYNEQFF

J: TRBJ2-1
size: .
V: TRBV6-4
D: TRBD2
DNA: TGTGCCAGCAAAGCGGGGGGACCGGGTGATGAGCAGTTCTTC
CDR3: CASKAGGPGDEQFF

J: TRBJ2-7
size: .
V: TRBV25-1
D: .
DNA: TGTGCCAGCACCGAGAGTTCTTCCTACGAGCAGTACTTC
CDR3: CASTESSSYEQYF

J: TRBJ2-2
size: .
V: TRBV18
D: .
DNA: TGTGCCAGCTCACCTGACAGTCTGAACACCGGGGAGCTGTTTTTT
CDR3: CASSPDSLNTGELFF

J: TRBJ2-1
size: .
V: TRBV9
D: TRBD1
DNA: TGTGCCAGCAGGCACCGGGACAGGGCCAATGAGCAGTTCTTC
CDR3: CASRHRDRANEQFF

J: TRBJ1-2
size: .
V: TRBV11-2
D: TRBD1
DNA: TGTGCCAGCAGCCCCGAGGGGGCCGGCTATGGCTACACCTTC
CDR3: CASSPEGAGYGYTF

J: TRBJ2-2
size: .
V: TRBV5-1
D: .
DNA: TGCGCCAGCAGCTTGGCCGGTCTTGCGGGCACCGGGGAGCTGTTTTTT
CDR3: CASSLAGLAGTGELFF

J: TRBJ2-1
size: .
V: TRBV7-2
D: TRBD2
DNA: TGTGCCAGCAGCTTAACCCGCGGGGGGGGCAATGAGCAGTTCTTC
CDR3: CASSLTRGGGNEQFF

J: TRBJ1-2
size: .
V: TRBV7-2
D: TRBD1
DNA: TGTGCCAGCAGCTTAGTCACCGGGACAGGGTATTATGGCTACACCTTC
CDR3: CASSLVTGTGYYGYTF

J: TRBJ2-6
size: .
V: TRBV19
D: .
DNA: TGTGCCAGTAGTATAGGGGCAGCTGGGGCCAACGTCCTGACTTTC
CDR3: CASSIGAAGANVLTF

J: TRBJ2-1
size: .
V: TRBV28
D: TRBD2
DNA: TGTGCCAGCAGTGACAGCGGGGGGGCCTTCCGTGAGCAGTTCTTC
CDR3: CASSDSGGAFREQFF

J: TRBJ2-7
size: .
V: TRBV28
D: TRBD2
DNA: TGTGCCAGCAGCGACGGGGCTAGCGGGGCCTACGAGCAGTACTTC
CDR3: CASSDGASGAYEQYF

J: TRBJ2-7
size: .
V: TRBV5-1
D: TRBD1
DNA: TGCGCCAGCAGCGCAACGGGGACAGGGAACTACGAGCAGTACTTC
CDR3: CASSATGTGNYEQYF

J: TRBJ2-3
size: few
V: TRBV10-3
D: .
DNA: TGTGCCATCAGGTCTAGCACAGATACGCAGTATTTT
CDR3: CAIRSSTDTQYF

J: TRBJ2-5
size: .
V: TRBV5-1
D: .
DNA: TGCGCCAGCAGGAATATTGGACAGTACCAAGAGACCCAGTACTTC
CDR3: CASRNIGQYQETQYF

J: TRBJ2-3
size: .
V: TRBV5-1
D: TRBD2
DNA: TGCGCCAGCAGCCCGGGCCTCGGGGCGGGGGGTACCACAGATACGCAGTATTTT
CDR3: CASSPGLGAGGTTDTQYF

J: TRBJ1-4
size: .
V: TRBV7-2
D: .
DNA: TGTGCCAGCAGTGACATCTCTGAAAAACTGTTTTTT
CDR3: CASSDISEKLFF

J: TRBJ2-5
size: .
V: TRBV28
D: .
DNA: TGTGCCAGCAGTTCAGGGGCTGTAAGGACCCAGTACTTC
CDR3: CASSSGAVRTQYF

J: TRBJ1-2
size: .
V: TRBV9
D: TRBD1
DNA: TGTGCCAGCAGCGTAGACCCTGGACAGGGTCAACGGGGCTACACCTTC
CDR3: CASSVDPGQGQRGYTF

J: TRBJ1-6
size: .
V: TRBV9
D: .
DNA: TGTGCCAGCAGCGTAGGAGGGAGGGGTTCACCCCTCCACTTT
CDR3: CASSVGGRGSPLHF

J: TRBJ1-2
size: .
V: TRBV19
D: TRBD1
DNA: TGTGCCAGTAGTTTGGGACAGGGCAACTATGGCTACACCTTC
CDR3: CASSLGQGNYGYTF

J: TRBJ1-5
size: .
V: TRBV10-3
D: TRBD1
DNA: TGTGCCATCAGTGGATCGGACAGGGGGGGCACGGGCAATCAGCCCCAGCATTTT
CDR3: CAISGSDRGGTGNQPQHF

J: TRBJ1-1
size: .
V: TRBV7-9
D: TRBD1
DNA: TGTGCCAGCAGCTTAACAGGGGGTACTGAAGCTTTCTTT
CDR3: CASSLTGGTEAFF

J: TRBJ2-1
size: .
V: TRBV4-2
D: .
DNA: TGTGCCAGCAGCCAAGATCGGACGGACTACAATGAGCAGCTCTTC
CDR3: CASSQDRTDYNEQLF

J: TRBJ2-7
size: .
V: TRBV6-1
D: TRBD1
DNA: TGTGCCAGCAGCTCCGGGACAGGGAAGGGAGGCGAGCAGTACTTC
CDR3: CASSSGTGKGGEQYF

J: TRBJ1-6
size: .
V: TRBV18
D: TRBD1
DNA: TGTGCCAGCTCTACCTCCCGGGACAGCAATTCACCCCTCCACTTT
CDR3: CASSTSRDSNSPLHF

J: TRBJ2-2
size: .
V: TRBV7-2
D: .
DNA: TGTGCCAGGGGGGGACCTCTCGGAAAGGGGGAGCTGTTTTTT
CDR3: CARGGPLGKGELFF

J: TRBJ2-5
size: .
V: TRBV7-2
D: TRBD2
DNA: TGTGCCAGCAGCTTAGGTGGTCTAGCGGGAGAGACCCAGTACTTC
CDR3: CASSLGGLAGETQYF

J: TRBJ1-1
size: few
V: TRBV30
D: .
DNA: TGTGCCTGGCTAGACGGGGGCACTGAAGCTTTCTTT
CDR3: CAWLDGGTEAFF

J: TRBJ1-1
size: .
V: TRBV28
D: .
DNA: TGTGCCAGCAGTGAGGAGAACACTGAAGCTTTCTTT
CDR3: CASSEENTEAFF

J: TRBJ1-1
size: .
V: TRBV29-1
D: TRBD1
DNA: TGCAGCGTGGACCGACAGGGCACTGAAGCTTTCTTT
CDR3: CSVDRQGTEAFF

J: TRBJ2-2
size: .
V: TRBV29-1
D: TRBD1
DNA: TGCAGCGTTGCTGGTCAGGGGGACACCGGGGAGCTGTTTTTT
CDR3: CSVAGQGDTGELFF

J: TRBJ1-4
size: .
V: TRBV6-5
D: .
DNA: TGTGCCAGCAGTCCGACAGCGAGTAATGAAAAACTGTTTTTT
CDR3: CASSPTASNEKLFF

J: TRBJ2-1
size: .
V: TRBV20-1
D: TRBD1
DNA: TGCAGTGCCGAACACCGGGACAGGCAGTTCTTC
CDR3: CSAEHRDRQFF

J: TRBJ1-5
size: .
V: TRBV7-9
D: .
DNA: TGTGCCAGCAGCGGCAAGGGGGGGATACTGGATCAGCCCCAGCATTTT
CDR3: CASSGKGGILDQPQHF

J: TRBJ1-5
size: .
V: TRBV2
D: TRBD1
DNA: TGTGCCAGCAGTGAAGGGGACAGGGCTTACAATCAGCCCCAGCATTTT
CDR3: CASSEGDRAYNQPQHF

J: TRBJ2-1
size: .
V: TRBV27
D: .
DNA: TGTGCCAGGACTAGGGCGGTAACCTCCTACAATGAGCAGTTCTTC
CDR3: CARTRAVTSYNEQFF

J: TRBJ2-7
size: .
V: TRBV7-8
D: .
DNA: TGTGCCAGCAGCTTCACCGACCGTGCAGGATGGTCCTACGAGCAGTACTTC
CDR3: CASSFTDRAGWSYEQYF

J: TRBJ1-2
size: .
V: TRBV28
D: .
DNA: TGTGCCAGCAGAAACCATCTGAGCTATGGCTACACCTTC
CDR3: CASRNHLSYGYTF

J: TRBJ2-2
size: .
V: TRBV30
D: .
DNA: TGTGCCTGGAGAAGAGGGCAGGGGCTACTCACCGGGGAGCTGTTTTTT
CDR3: CAWRRGQGLLTGELFF

J: TRBJ2-7
size: .
V: TRBV7-3
D: .
DNA: TGTGCCAGCAGCTCCGTTTCGGGAGACGAGCAGTACTTC
CDR3: CASSSVSGDEQYF

J: TRBJ2-1
size: .
V: TRBV4-3
D: TRBD2
DNA: TGCGCCAGCAGCCAGAATGGCCTAGCGGGGGGGAGCTACAATGAGCAGTTCTTC
CDR3: CASSQNGLAGGSYNEQFF

J: TRBJ1-1
size: few
V: TRBV6-1
D: TRBD1
DNA: TGTGCCAGCAGTGAAAGGACAGGGGAAGCTTTCTTT
CDR3: CASSERTGEAFF

J: TRBJ1-2
size: .
V: TRBV7-2
D: .
DNA: TGTGCCAGCAGCTTAGACAGGGTATCCTATGGCTACACCTTC
CDR3: CASSLDRVSYGYTF

J: TRBJ2-1
size: .
V: TRBV29-1
D: TRBD2
DNA: TGCAGCGCCTCGGCTAGCGGGAGAGTAAATGAGCAGTTCTTC
CDR3: CSASASGRVNEQFF

J: TRBJ2-1
size: .
V: TRBV19
D: TRBD2
DNA: TGTGCCAGTAGTATAGTAGCGGGGGCCAACAATGAGCAGTTCTTC
CDR3: CASSIVAGANNEQFF

J: TRBJ1-2
size: few
V: TRBV7-2
D: TRBD1
DNA: TGTGCCAGCAGCGAGGGACAGAACTATGGCTACACCTTC
CDR3: CASSEGQNYGYTF

J: TRBJ2-1
size: .
V: TRBV19
D: TRBD2
DNA: TGTGCCAGTAGTAGCAATCGCCCGAGCGGCGGGGTAGCGGGAGGGCCCCGGTACAATGAGCAGTTCTTC
CDR3: CASSSNRPSGGVAGGPRYNEQFF